The sequence of this T cell receptor (beta chain) was determined in a study of T cells in narcolepsy. Study-level information: Enrolled donors included narcolepsy type 1 or type 2 patients and healthy controls. General study findings and limits: In some patient and control memory CD4+ samples, autoreactive clones were absent. Autoreactive clonotypes reportedly recurred in blood of same and different patients, not controls. Same-patient CSF and blood CD4+ T cell clonotypes included HCRT-specific and TRIB2-specific autoreactive ones.

Produced via immunoSEQ multiplex PCR; TCRdb's table is partial and in-frame only. Of 25,000 to 30,000 clones listed, 81% are singletons. Germline V gene data show CDR1 as WSHSY and CDR2 as SAAADI. This CDR3 is 16 amino acids long. For this clone: Its matching antigen is unknown.

This chain joins TRBV10-2 and TRBJ2-5; TRBD2 agrees at 7 bases. The J call may be faulty, since TRBJ2-7 better matches the DNA end. The receptor was isolated from a human donor in good health. The sequenced sample was memory (CD45RA-) CD4+ T cells from blood. CDR3 region: CASSDGGGGLVYEQYF. For the CDR3, the DNA is TGCGCCAGCAGTGATGGCGGGGGAGGTCTTGTCTACGAGCAGTACTTC.